This T cell receptor beta chain was sequenced in a study of STAT3 mutations in large granular lymphocyte leukemia. Study-level results: In about 30% of the 18 patients, new TCR clonotypes emerged after therapy. In T-cell large granular lymphocyte leukemia, about half of patients showed multiple immunodominant subclonotypes. Suggested: STAT3 mutation was not the ancestral event for these clonal expansions. Differing intervals and regimens complicate linking therapy response to clone burden.

A single count supports this clone. Its antigen is undetermined. Some 41,000 productive templates were obtained per sample on average. TCRdb's table, derived via immunoSEQ multiplex PCR, lists solely in-frame clones and lacks some. This sample yields some 10,000 clones, of which approximately 90% are seen a single time; roughly two fifths belongs to the top ten. The CDR3 spans 14 residues. Trimming took 3 bases from V and 0 from J, leaving 9 bases between them. The germline gives CDR1 SQVTM, CDR2 ANQGSEA. Sequencing was done on a sample of peripheral blood mononuclear cells. The chain links TRBV29-1 to TRBJ1-3; D not resolved. The clonotype was recovered from a man in his fifties or sixties with T-cell large granular lymphocyte leukemia. Some clones in this sample may be carry-over from other donors' samples. CDR3 in amino acids: CSVDGGPSGNTIYF. In DNA form, the CDR3 reads TGCAGCGTTGATGGAGGACCCTCTGGAAACACCATATATTTT.